What follows is one T cell receptor (beta chain) and its context. The data were taken from a study of cytomegalovirus exposure and HLA in healthy donors. The CDR3 runs to 14 residues. Looked up from germline, CDR1 is SGHRS and CDR2 is YFSETQ. Both 60 Vbeta primers and 13 Jbeta primers went into the PCR. The method was immunoSEQ multiplex PCR; TCRdb's version includes in-frame clones alone and lacks a portion of them. The table lists around 140,000 clones, 88% of them singletons, with 0.51% in the top ten. The TCR was taken from a middle-aged woman in good health and CMV-seronegative. Sequenced material: PBMCs. The rearrangement uses TRBV5-1 and TRBJ2-5; D might be TRBD2 (6 bases). The J call may be faulty, since TRBJ2-7 better matches the DNA end. DNA for the CDR3: TGCGCCACCGCAGTTAGCGGACTATCCTACGAGCAGTACTTC. This sequence encodes CATAVSGLSYEQYF.